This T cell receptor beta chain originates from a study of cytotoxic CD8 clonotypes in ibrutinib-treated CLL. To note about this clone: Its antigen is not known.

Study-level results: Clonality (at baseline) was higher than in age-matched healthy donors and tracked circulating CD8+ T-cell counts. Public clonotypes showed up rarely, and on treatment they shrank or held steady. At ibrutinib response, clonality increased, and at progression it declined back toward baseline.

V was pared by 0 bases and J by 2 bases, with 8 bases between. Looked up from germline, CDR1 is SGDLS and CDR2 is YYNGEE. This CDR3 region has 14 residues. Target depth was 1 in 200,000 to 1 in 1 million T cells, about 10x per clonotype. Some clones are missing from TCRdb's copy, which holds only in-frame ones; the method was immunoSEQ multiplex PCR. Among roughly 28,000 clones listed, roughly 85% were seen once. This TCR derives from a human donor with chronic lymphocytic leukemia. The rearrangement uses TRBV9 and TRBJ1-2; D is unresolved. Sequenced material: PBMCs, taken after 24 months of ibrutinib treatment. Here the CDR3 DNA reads TGTGCCAGCAGCGTAGTAGGGCAGAACTATGGCTACACCTTC. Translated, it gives CASSVVGQNYGYTF.